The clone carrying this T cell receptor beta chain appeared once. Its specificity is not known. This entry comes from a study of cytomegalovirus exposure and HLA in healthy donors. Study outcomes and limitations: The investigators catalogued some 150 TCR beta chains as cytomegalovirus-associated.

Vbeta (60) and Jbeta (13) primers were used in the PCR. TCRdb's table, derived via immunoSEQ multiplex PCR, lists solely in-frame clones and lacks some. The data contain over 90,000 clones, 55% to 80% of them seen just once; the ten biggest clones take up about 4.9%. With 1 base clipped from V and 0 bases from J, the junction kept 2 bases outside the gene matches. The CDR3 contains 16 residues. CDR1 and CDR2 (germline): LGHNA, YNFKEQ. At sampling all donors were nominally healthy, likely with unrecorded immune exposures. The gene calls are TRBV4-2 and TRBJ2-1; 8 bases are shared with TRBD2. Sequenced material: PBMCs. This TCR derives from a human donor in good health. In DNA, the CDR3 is TGTGCCAGCAGCCAAGTCGGGACTAGCTCCTACAATGAGCAGTTCTTC. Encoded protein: CASSQVGTSSYNEQFF.